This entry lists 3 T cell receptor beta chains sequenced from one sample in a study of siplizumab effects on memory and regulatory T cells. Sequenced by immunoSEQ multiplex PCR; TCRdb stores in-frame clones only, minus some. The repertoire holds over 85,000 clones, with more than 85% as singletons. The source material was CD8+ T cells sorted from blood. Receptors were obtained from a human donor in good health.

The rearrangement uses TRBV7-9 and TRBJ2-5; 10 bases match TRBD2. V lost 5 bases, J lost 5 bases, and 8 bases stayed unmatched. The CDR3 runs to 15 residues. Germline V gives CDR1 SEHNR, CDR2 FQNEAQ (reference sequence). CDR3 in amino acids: CASSDPSGSNETQYF. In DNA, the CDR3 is TGTGCCAGCAGCGACCCTAGCGGGAGTAATGAGACCCAGTACTTC.

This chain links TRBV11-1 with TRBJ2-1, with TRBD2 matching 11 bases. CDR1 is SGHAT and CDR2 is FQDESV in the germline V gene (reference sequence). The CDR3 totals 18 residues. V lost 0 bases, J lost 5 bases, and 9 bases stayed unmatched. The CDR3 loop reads CASSLALAGGREHNEQFF. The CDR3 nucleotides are TGTGCCAGCAGCTTAGCTCTAGCGGGGGGCCGAGAACACAATGAGCAGTTCTTC.

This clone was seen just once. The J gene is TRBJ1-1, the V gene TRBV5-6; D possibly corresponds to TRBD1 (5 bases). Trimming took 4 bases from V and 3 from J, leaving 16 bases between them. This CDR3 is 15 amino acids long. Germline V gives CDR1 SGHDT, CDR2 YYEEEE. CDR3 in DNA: TGTGCCAGCAGCGGCTGGACATTGGAGTACACTGAAGCTTTCTTT. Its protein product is CASSGWTLEYTEAFF.